This section outlines one T cell receptor beta chain sequence together with its context. Antigen unknown. One end of the junction is discordant with germline, which a read error may explain. This CDR3 has 17 residues. CDR1 is SSHAT, CDR2 FNYEAQ, per germline (reference sequence). Aged 18 to 65, the patients had hyperthyroidism that was newly diagnosed and had lasted under 2 months. Diagnoses used clinical symptoms, serum thyroxine and TRAb, thyroid ultrasound and orbital computed tomography. Template material for amplifying TCR beta CDR3 regions consisted of RNA transcripts. First-round RT-PCR targeting the TCR CDR3 was performed with the HTBI primer set. Each CDR3 protein is one row after TCRdb ran MiXCR on the multiplex PCR reads. Of about 320,000 distinct CDR3 sequences listed, 16% were seen once; the top ten hold around 35%. The sample belongs to a study of T cells in Graves' hyperthyroidism and ophthalmopathy.

Study-wide results and caveats: The majority of expanded thyroid clonotypes above 0.001 also appeared in blood.

The sequence came from a man aged 25-40 years with Graves' hyperthyroidism. The rearrangement links TRBV7-7 to TRBJ2-2; 8 bases agree with TRBD1. Sequencing used blood. The CDR3 bases are TGTGCTAGCAGCCAAACATCGGACAGGGCGGACACCGGGGAGCTGTTTTTT. As protein: CASSQTSDRADTGELFF.